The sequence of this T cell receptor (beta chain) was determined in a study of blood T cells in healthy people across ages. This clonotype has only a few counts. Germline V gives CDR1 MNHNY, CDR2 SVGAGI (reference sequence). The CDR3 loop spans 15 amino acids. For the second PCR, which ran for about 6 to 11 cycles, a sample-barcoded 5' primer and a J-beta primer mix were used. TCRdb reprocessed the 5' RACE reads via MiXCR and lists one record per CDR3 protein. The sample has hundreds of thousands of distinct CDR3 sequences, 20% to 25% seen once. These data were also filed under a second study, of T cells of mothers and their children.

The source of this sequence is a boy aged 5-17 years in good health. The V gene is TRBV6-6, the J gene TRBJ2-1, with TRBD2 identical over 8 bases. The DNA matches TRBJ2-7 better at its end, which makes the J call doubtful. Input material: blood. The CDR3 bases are TGTGCCAGCAGTCCTCGCGGGAGGCCCTCCTACGAGCAGTACTTC. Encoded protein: CASSPRGRPSYEQYF.